Listed below are T cell receptor beta chains from one sample, sequenced in a study of blood T cell repertoires in COVID-19. Using immunoSEQ multiplex PCR, the repertoire was profiled, and TCRdb retains in-frame clones only, with some absent. The table records about 210,000 clones, 82% of them present only once. The sample was peripheral blood. Receptors originate from a woman aged 65 to 85 with COVID-19, enrolled during active disease. Both conserved end residues are part of each CDR3. The D gene is left open where the match is weak. The listing skips clone size in some rows; elsewhere it reads once, few, many or a size class.

TRBJ2-7,TRBV6-5,-,-,TGTGCCAGCAGTACGGGACTTGCGAGCTCCTACGAGCAGTACTTC,CASSTGLASSYEQYF
TRBJ1-4,TRBV18,-,TRBD1,TGTGCCAGCTCACCAAACCGGGACAGGGATGAAAAACTGTTTTTT,CASSPNRDRDEKLFF
TRBJ2-5,TRBV7-8,once,TRBD1,TGTGCCAGCAGCTTAGAGGGACAGGGGGCCCAGTACTTC,CASSLEGQGAQYF
TRBJ1-2,TRBV15,-,-,TGTGCCACCAGTCGGGGGGGGGAGCGCTACACCTTC,CATSRGGERYTF
TRBJ1-4,TRBV2,-,-,TGTGCCAGTAAATTCCGGGAAGTGGGCGAAAAACTGTTTTTT,CASKFREVGEKLFF
TRBJ2-7,TRBV28,-,TRBD1,TGTGCCAGCAGTTTACCCTTCTTGACAGGGTCCACCTACGAGCAGTACTTC,CASSLPFLTGSTYEQYF
TRBJ1-2,TRBV28,-,TRBD1,TGTGCCAGCAGTTTTATCGGTCGGGGACAGGGCGGTGGCTACACCTTC,CASSFIGRGQGGGYTF
TRBJ1-2,TRBV19,-,TRBD1,TGTGCCAGTAGTCGGGACAGCCAATCTAACTATGGCTACACCTTC,CASSRDSQSNYGYTF
TRBJ1-1,TRBV4-3,once,TRBD1,TGCGCCAGCAGCCAAGCTAAGACAGGGGGTTGGACTGAAGCTTTCTTT,CASSQAKTGGWTEAFF
TRBJ2-7,TRBV11-1,-,-,TGTGCCAGCAGCTCTAGACTAGGCTACTACGAGCAGTACTTC,CASSSRLGYYEQYF
TRBJ1-5,TRBV10-3,-,-,TGTGCCATCAGTACAGGGTTACAGCCCCAGCATTTT,CAISTGLQPQHF
TRBJ1-1,TRBV6-2/TRBV6-3,-,-,TGTGCCAGCAGTTACGGCAGTTACACTGAAGCTTTCTTT,CASSYGSYTEAFF
TRBJ1-5,TRBV7-3,-,TRBD1,TGTGCCAGCAGCTCGTGGGACAGCTTTACTCTTCCGTATAGCAATCAGCCCCAGCATTTT,CASSSWDSFTLPYSNQPQHF
TRBJ2-3,TRBV5-1,-,-,TGCGCCAGCAGCACGATACTAGCTAGCACAGATACGCAGTATTTT,CASSTILASTDTQYF
TRBJ1-6,TRBV27,-,TRBD1,TGTGCCAGCAGTTTATCCCTAACAGGGGGCTTGTATAATTCACCCCTCCACTTT,CASSLSLTGGLYNSPLHF
TRBJ2-1,TRBV2,few,-,TGTGCCAGTACAGAGGGCTACAATGAGCAGTTCTTC,CASTEGYNEQFF
TRBJ1-3,TRBV7-3,once,TRBD1,TGTGCCAGCGGGACAGGGGATGGAAACACCATATATTTT,CASGTGDGNTIYF
TRBJ1-5,TRBV7-8,-,-,TGTGCCAGCAGCCCAGGGAAGCAGGGGCCCCAGCATTTT,CASSPGKQGPQHF
TRBJ2-5,TRBV28,-,TRBD2,TGTGCCAGCAGTTTTATCGGTTCGTCGGGAGGCCTGCAAGAGACCCAGTACTTC,CASSFIGSSGGLQETQYF
TRBJ2-5,TRBV18,-,-,TGTGCCAGCTCACCGACAGAGCTACAAGAGACCCAGTACTTC,CASSPTELQETQYF
TRBJ1-4,TRBV7-8,-,-,TGTGCCAGCAGTCGCGATGAAAAACTGTTTTTT,CASSRDEKLFF
TRBJ2-5,TRBV7-2,-,TRBD2,TGTGCCAGCAGCCCTGCTTTGACTAGCGGGGAGAAGACCCAGTACTTC,CASSPALTSGEKTQYF
TRBJ2-1,TRBV15,-,TRBD2,TGTGCCACCAGCAGAGGCGTGGCGGGAGCGATAAGCTCCTACAATGAGCAGTTCTTC,CATSRGVAGAISSYNEQFF
TRBJ2-5,TRBV20-1,-,TRBD2,TGCAGCTTTAGCGGGTGGGAGACCCAGTACTTC,CSFSGWETQYF
TRBJ2-5,TRBV10-3,-,-,TGTGCCATCAAGCCCTCAGGGTCCGAGACCCAGTACTTC,CAIKPSGSETQYF
TRBJ1-2,TRBV6-5,once,TRBD1,TGTGCCAGCAGCGATACAGGGGGTGGCTACACCTTC,CASSDTGGGYTF
TRBJ2-7,TRBV7-8,once,-,TGTGCCAGCAGCGACCCAGGTACAGGGATAGGGTACGAGCAGTACTTC,CASSDPGTGIGYEQYF
TRBJ2-1,TRBV27,-,TRBD2,TGTGCCAGCTCCCGGACTAGCCTAGGGGGTAATGAGCAGTTCTTC,CASSRTSLGGNEQFF
TRBJ1-6,TRBV6-6,-,-,TGTGCCAGCAGTTCAGGACAGCTTAATTCACCCCTCCACTTT,CASSSGQLNSPLHF
TRBJ2-7,TRBV4-2,-,TRBD2,TGTGCCAGCAGCCCCAGATTCGGGACTAGCGGGCTCAGCTCCTACGAGCAGTACTTC,CASSPRFGTSGLSSYEQYF
TRBJ2-2,TRBV15,-,-,TGTGCCACCAGCAGGCGGAACTTGAACACCGGGGAGCTGTTTTTT,CATSRRNLNTGELFF
TRBJ2-3,TRBV10-3,-,TRBD1,TGTGCCATCAGTTTAGAGACAGGGATGGGAGATACGCAGTATTTT,CAISLETGMGDTQYF
TRBJ2-7,TRBV5-4,-,TRBD2,TGTGCCAGCAGCTTGGGGGCGCTAGCGGGCAACTACGAGCAGTACTTC,CASSLGALAGNYEQYF
TRBJ1-1,TRBV15,-,TRBD1,TGTGCCACCAGCAGGGGGACAGGGAGCACTGAAGCTTTCTTT,CATSRGTGSTEAFF
TRBJ1-1,TRBV3-1/TRBV3-2,-,-,TGTGCCACCGGAAGGGAGGGTTACACTGAAGCTTTCTTT,CATGREGYTEAFF
TRBJ1-2,TRBV19,-,TRBD1,TGTGCCAGTAGCCCGGACAGGGAGCCGAGTGGCTACACCTTC,CASSPDREPSGYTF
TRBJ1-2,TRBV5-1,-,TRBD1,TGCGCCAGCAAAGAAGGGACAGACTATGGCTACACCTTC,CASKEGTDYGYTF
TRBJ2-1,TRBV11-2,-,TRBD2,TGTGCCAGCAGCCCCCGGCGCGGCCTAGCGGGAGCTAGAAACAATGAGCAGTTCTTC,CASSPRRGLAGARNNEQFF
TRBJ2-7,TRBV6-1,-,TRBD2,TGTGCCAGCGGGGCTAGCGGGAGGTGGGAAGAGCAGTACTTC,CASGASGRWEEQYF
TRBJ2-3,TRBV6-6,-,TRBD1,TGTGCCAGTAGCCCGACAGGGGCCACAGATACGCAGTATTTT,CASSPTGATDTQYF
TRBJ1-2,TRBV25-1,once,TRBD1,TGTGCCAGCAGTGAAGGACAGGGGAACGGTGGCTACACCTTC,CASSEGQGNGGYTF
TRBJ2-3,TRBV3-1/TRBV3-2,few,-,TGTGCCAGCAGCCAGGGAGGCAGCCACACAGATACGCAGTATTTT,CASSQGGSHTDTQYF